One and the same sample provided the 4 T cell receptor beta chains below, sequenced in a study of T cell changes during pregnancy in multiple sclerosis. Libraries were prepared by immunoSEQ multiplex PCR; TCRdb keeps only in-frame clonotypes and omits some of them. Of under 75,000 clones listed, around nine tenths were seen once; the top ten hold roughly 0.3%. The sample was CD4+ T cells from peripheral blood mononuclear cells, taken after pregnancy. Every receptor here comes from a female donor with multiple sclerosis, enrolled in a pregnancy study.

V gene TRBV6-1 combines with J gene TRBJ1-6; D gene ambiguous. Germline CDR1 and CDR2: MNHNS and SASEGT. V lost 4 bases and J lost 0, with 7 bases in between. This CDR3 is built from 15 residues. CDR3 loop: CASSARSSYNSPLHF. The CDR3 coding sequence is TGTGCCAGCAGTGCAAGGAGCTCCTATAATTCACCCCTCCACTTT.

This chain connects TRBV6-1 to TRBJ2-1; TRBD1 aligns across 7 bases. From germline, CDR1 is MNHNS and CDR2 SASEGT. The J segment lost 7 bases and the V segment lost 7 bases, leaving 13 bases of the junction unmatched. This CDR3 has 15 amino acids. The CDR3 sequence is CASNTPLLQGNEQFF. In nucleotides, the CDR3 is TGTGCCAGCAATACGCCCCTCCTACAGGGGAATGAGCAGTTCTTC.

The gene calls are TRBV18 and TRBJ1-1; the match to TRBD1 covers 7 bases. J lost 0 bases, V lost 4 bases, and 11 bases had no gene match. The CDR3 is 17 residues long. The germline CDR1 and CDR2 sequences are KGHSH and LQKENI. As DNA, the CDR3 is TGTGCCAGCTCACTACTAGGGACAGAGTTTATGAACACTGAAGCTTTCTTT. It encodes CASSLLGTEFMNTEAFF.

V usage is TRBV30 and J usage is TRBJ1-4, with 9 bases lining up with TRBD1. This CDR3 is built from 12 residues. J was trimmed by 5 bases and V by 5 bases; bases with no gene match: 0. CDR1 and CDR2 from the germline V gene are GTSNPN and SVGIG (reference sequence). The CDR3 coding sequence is TGTGCCTGGGGGACAGGGAATGAAAAACTGTTTTTT. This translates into CAWGTGNEKLFF.